The clone carrying this TCR beta chain appeared many times. This CDR3 has 14 residues. The germline CDR1 and CDR2 sequences are LNHNV and YYDKDF (reference sequence). The ends lost 3 bases at V and 5 bases at J; junction bases unmatched: 4. In the original workflow: For nucleated cells, counts were estimated from reference gene primer amplification. The protocol was immunoSEQ multiplex PCR, while the TCRdb copy is restricted to in-frame clones and leaves out a portion. V and J calls and clone size follow that table, whereas D and trimming were derived from the DNA. The table records around 230,000 clones, about 83% of them present only once. The data belong to a study of blood T cell repertoires in COVID-19. Study-level information: Both acute and convalescent COVID-19 samples were obtained from the United States, Italy and Spain. Sample material is recorded as cDNA or gDNA derived from T cells, B-cell-depleted T cells, or PBMCs.

The source of this sequence is a woman aged 35 to 49 with active or convalescent COVID-19. Sequencing was done on a sample of peripheral blood. The chain links TRBV15 to TRBJ2-5, with TRBD1 matching 9 bases. The CDR3 loop is CATSRDRGDETQYF. CDR3 sequence (DNA): TGTGCCACCAGCAGGGACAGGGGTGATGAGACCCAGTACTTC.